This T cell receptor beta chain was sequenced during a study of T cell repertoires in cytomegalovirus infection. Background on the study: Shared public TCR beta signatures pointed to both CMV infection and a matching HLA type.

TCRdb re-derived calls from the reads in MiXCR, one entry per CDR3 protein. The table has about 140,000 distinct CDR3 sequences, approximately 30% seen once; the top ten hold around 50%. This CDR3 is 12 amino acids long. V was cut by 5 bases and J by 5 bases, with 9 bases left in between. The germline V gene has CDR1 DFQATT and CDR2 SNEGSKA (reference sequence). This clonotype occurred once. The antigen remains undetermined. The sequenced sample was CD8+ T cells from cultured PBMCs, obtained from culture after CMV antigen stimulation. The receptor was isolated from a human donor in good health (CMV status not recorded). Some clones in this sample may be carry-over from other donors' samples. The V and J genes are TRBV20-1 and TRBJ2-2, with D unresolved. CDR3 protein: CSARYMTGELFF. The CDR3 DNA sequence: TGCAGTGCTCGCTATATGACCGGGGAGCTGTTTTTT.